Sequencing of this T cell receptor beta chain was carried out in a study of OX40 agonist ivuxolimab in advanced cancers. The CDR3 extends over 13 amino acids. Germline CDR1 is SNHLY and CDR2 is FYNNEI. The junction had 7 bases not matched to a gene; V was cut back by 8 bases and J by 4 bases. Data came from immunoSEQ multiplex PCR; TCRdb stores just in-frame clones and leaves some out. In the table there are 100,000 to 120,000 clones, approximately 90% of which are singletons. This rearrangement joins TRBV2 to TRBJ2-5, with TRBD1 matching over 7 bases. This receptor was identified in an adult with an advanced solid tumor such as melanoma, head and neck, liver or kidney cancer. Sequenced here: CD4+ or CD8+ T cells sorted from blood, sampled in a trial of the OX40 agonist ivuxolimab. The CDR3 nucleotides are TGTGCCAGCGTTGAGGGGACAGCAGAGACCCAGTACTTC. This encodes CASVEGTAETQYF.